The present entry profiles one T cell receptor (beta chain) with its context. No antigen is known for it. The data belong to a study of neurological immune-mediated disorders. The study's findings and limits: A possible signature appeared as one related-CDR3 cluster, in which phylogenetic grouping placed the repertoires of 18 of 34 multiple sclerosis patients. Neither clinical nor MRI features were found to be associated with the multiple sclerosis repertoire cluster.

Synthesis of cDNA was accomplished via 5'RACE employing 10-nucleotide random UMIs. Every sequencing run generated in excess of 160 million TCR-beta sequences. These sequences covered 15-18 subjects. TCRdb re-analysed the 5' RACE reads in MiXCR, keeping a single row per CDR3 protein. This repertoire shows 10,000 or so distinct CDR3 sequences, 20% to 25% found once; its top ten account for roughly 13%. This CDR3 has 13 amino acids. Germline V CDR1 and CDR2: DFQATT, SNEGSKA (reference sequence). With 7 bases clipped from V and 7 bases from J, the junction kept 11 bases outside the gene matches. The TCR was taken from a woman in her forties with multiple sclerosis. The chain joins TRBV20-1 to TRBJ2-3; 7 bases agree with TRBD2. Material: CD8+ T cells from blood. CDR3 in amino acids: CSVGDYFSYTQYF. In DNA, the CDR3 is TGCAGTGTTGGGGACTATTTTTCATATACGCAGTATTTT.